A selection of T cell receptor beta chains follows, all from one sample in a study of blood T cell repertoires in COVID-19. Produced via immunoSEQ multiplex PCR; TCRdb's table is partial and in-frame only. The sample carries under 200,000 clones, over 80% recorded once. Specimen: peripheral blood. The receptors were sampled from a woman aged 55-70 years with acute or convalescent COVID-19. CDR3s include the opening cysteine and the closing phenylalanine or tryptophan. D genes are given only for firm matches. Size tells how often a clone was seen (once, few, many) or the class of an expanded clone, and some rows leave it out.

v_call,j_call,clone_size,d_call,cdr3_aa,cdr3_nt
TRBV6-5,TRBJ1-2,once,-,CASSYRGLSPLGYTF,TGTGCCAGCAGTTACCGGGGATTGAGTCCCCTCGGCTACACCTTC
TRBV2,TRBJ2-1,-,TRBD1,CARGQGGEQFF,TGTGCCAGGGGACAGGGAGGTGAGCAGTTCTTC
TRBV7-6,TRBJ2-2,-,-,CASSLALGAGGELFF,TGTGCCAGCAGCTTAGCTTTGGGGGCAGGCGGGGAGCTGTTTTTT
TRBV5-8,TRBJ2-3,once,-,CASSNRQKRGTDTQYF,TGTGCCAGCAGCAACCGACAGAAACGAGGCACAGATACGCAGTATTTT
TRBV7-9,TRBJ2-7,few,TRBD2,CASSGSGGTSSYEQYF,TGTGCCAGCAGCGGGAGCGGGGGGACGAGCTCCTACGAGCAGTACTTC
TRBV6-4,TRBJ1-6,-,-,CASSAGYNSPLHF,TGTGCCAGCAGCGCAGGGTATAATTCACCCCTCCACTTT
TRBV10-3,TRBJ1-1,-,-,CAISGHRLDTEAFF,TGTGCCATCAGTGGACATCGACTAGACACTGAAGCTTTCTTT
TRBV5-1,TRBJ1-2,-,-,CASSLSVSGIYGYTF,TGCGCCAGCAGCTTGTCGGTATCAGGGATCTATGGCTACACCTTC
TRBV6-5,TRBJ1-2,-,TRBD1,CASSYEGAYGYTF,TGTGCCAGCAGTTACGAGGGGGCGTATGGCTACACCTTC
TRBV11-2,TRBJ2-3,-,TRBD1,CASSLRQGARADTQYF,TGTGCCAGCAGCCTACGCCAGGGGGCCAGGGCAGATACGCAGTATTTT
TRBV7-2,TRBJ2-5,-,-,CASSLGANVETQYF,TGTGCCAGCAGCTTAGGGGCTAACGTGGAGACCCAGTACTTC
TRBV6-6,TRBJ1-1,-,TRBD1,CASSSQGVNTEAFF,TGTGCCAGCAGCAGCCAGGGGGTAAACACTGAAGCTTTCTTT
TRBV5-8,TRBJ2-7,few,-,CASSLGLEPNEQYF,TGTGCCAGCAGCTTGGGTTTAGAACCAAACGAGCAGTACTTC
TRBV7-2,TRBJ1-5,-,-,CASTTSPNQPQHF,TGTGCCAGCACCACTAGTCCAAATCAGCCCCAGCATTTT
TRBV19,TRBJ1-2,-,-,CASRGRIPDGDYGYTF,TGTGCCAGTAGGGGGAGGATCCCCGACGGGGACTATGGCTACACCTTC
TRBV4-3,TRBJ2-2,-,TRBD1,CASSRGDRDTGELFF,TGCGCCAGCAGCCGCGGGGACAGGGACACCGGGGAGCTGTTTTTT
TRBV5-6,TRBJ1-5,-,-,CASSFRKRGLSNQPQHF,TGTGCCAGCAGCTTTCGGAAGCGGGGGTTAAGCAATCAGCCCCAGCATTTT
TRBV11-2,TRBJ2-7,-,-,CASAMVAGLYEQYF,TGTGCCAGCGCTATGGTGGCAGGTCTCTACGAGCAGTACTTC
TRBV5-6,TRBJ1-4,-,-,CASSFGIYNEKLFF,TGTGCCAGCAGCTTCGGGATTTATAATGAAAAACTGTTTTTT
TRBV29-1,TRBJ1-1,once,-,CSVGNTEAFF,TGCAGCGTCGGTAACACTGAAGCTTTCTTT
TRBV11-2,TRBJ1-6,-,TRBD1,CASSGQGNSPLHF,TGTGCCAGCAGCGGACAGGGAAATTCACCCCTCCACTTT
TRBV9,TRBJ2-7,-,TRBD1,CASSVEGQAQGQYF,TGTGCCAGCAGCGTAGAAGGACAGGCTCAGGGGCAGTACTTC
TRBV5-4,TRBJ1-5,-,TRBD1,CASSWDSGPQHF,TGTGCCAGCAGCTGGGACAGCGGACCCCAGCATTTT
TRBV2,TRBJ2-7,once,-,CASMGARNGYEQYF,TGTGCCAGCATGGGAGCACGCAACGGTTACGAGCAGTACTTC
TRBV6-5,TRBJ1-5,once,-,CASSYSRVEQPQHF,TGTGCCAGCAGTTACTCGAGGGTTGAGCAGCCCCAGCATTTT
TRBV5-1,TRBJ1-6,-,TRBD1,CASSTETGVGTPLHF,TGCGCCAGCAGCACAGAGACAGGGGTAGGGACACCCCTCCACTTT
TRBV2,TRBJ1-2,-,TRBD1,CASTGQAFAGYTF,TGTGCCAGCACCGGACAGGCTTTCGCTGGCTACACCTTC
TRBV24-1,TRBJ1-2,-,TRBD1,CATRTDRESGYTF,TGTGCCACCAGGACGGACAGGGAAAGTGGCTACACCTTC
TRBV6-5,TRBJ2-7,few,TRBD1,CASRAADRGVYEQYF,TGTGCCAGCAGGGCGGCCGACAGGGGAGTATACGAGCAGTACTTC
TRBV15,TRBJ1-2,-,-,CATSRDGRGNYGYTF,TGTGCCACCAGCAGAGATGGCCGGGGGAACTATGGCTACACCTTC
TRBV25-1,TRBJ1-2,-,TRBD1,CASSETRRTGKSGYTF,TGTGCCAGCAGTGAAACCCGCCGGACAGGGAAGAGTGGCTACACCTTC